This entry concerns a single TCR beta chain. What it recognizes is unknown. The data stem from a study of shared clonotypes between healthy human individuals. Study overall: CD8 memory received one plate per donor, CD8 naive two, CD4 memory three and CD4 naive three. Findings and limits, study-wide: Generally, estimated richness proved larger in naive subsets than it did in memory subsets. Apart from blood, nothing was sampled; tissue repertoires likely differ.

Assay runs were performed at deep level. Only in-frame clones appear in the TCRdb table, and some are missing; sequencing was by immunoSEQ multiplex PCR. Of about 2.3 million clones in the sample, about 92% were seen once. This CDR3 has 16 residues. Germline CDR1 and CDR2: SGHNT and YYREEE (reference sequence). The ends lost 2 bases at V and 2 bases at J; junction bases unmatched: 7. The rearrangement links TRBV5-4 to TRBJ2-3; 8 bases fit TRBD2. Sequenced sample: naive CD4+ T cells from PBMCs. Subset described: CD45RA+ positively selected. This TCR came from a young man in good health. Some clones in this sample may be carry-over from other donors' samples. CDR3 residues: CASSFIVAGSTDTQYF. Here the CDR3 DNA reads TGTGCCAGCAGCTTTATTGTAGCGGGATCCACAGATACGCAGTATTTT.